These 30 T cell receptor beta chains were sequenced from one sample in a study of Ad26.COV2.S vaccination and SARS-CoV-2 variants. Treatment specified: some 19 received Ad26.COV2.S at low or high dose, single or two shots; 5 received placebo; per-sample allocation not given. Material that was analyzed had been drawn on day 63 after the first vaccine or placebo injection. Repertoires were generated with immunoSEQ multiplex PCR, while TCRdb's copy carries only in-frame clones and drops some. The sample consists of a few hundred thousand clones, roughly 90% of them appearing once. Sequenced here: peripheral blood, sampled in a trial of Ad26.COV2.S vaccine versus placebo. These receptors all come from a person aged 18-65 years who received the Ad26.COV2.S COVID-19 vaccine or a placebo.

This rearrangement joins TRBV7-2 to TRBJ2-1; 10 nucleotides match TRBD2. Per germline, CDR1 SGHTA and CDR2 FQGNSA. The CDR3 has 15 residues. J was trimmed by 7 bases and V by 2 bases; bases with no gene match: 5. CDR3 sequence (DNA): TGTGCCAGCAGCTTAAAGCTAGCGGGAGCGAATGAGCAGTTCTTC. Protein sequence: CASSLKLAGANEQFF.

V and J are TRBV29-1 and TRBJ2-3; no clear D gene. The V end lost 7 bases, the J end lost 7 bases, and 18 bases lay between the germline ends. CDR3 length: 13 amino acids. Germline V CDR1 and CDR2: SQVTM, ANQGSEA. The CDR3, as DNA: TGCAGCGCCATCACCGGTTCTGGTAATACGCAGTATTTT. This translates into CSAITGSGNTQYF.

V is TRBV11-2 and J is TRBJ1-1, with 8 bases lining up with TRBD1. V shed 1 base, J shed 3 bases, and the junction held 10 bases outside the gene matches. Germline-derived CDR1 and CDR2 are SGHAT and FQNNGV. There are 17 residues in the CDR3. CDR3 DNA: TGTGCCAGCAGCTTAGCGGCAGGGGGCGCCCCCCACACTGAAGCTTTCTTT. Its protein product is CASSLAAGGAPHTEAFF.

The chain carries TRBV18 and TRBJ2-5, with D unresolved. This CDR3 contains 14 residues. The germline V and J ends were trimmed by 6 bases and 5 bases, with 16 bases remaining between them. The germline V gene encodes CDR1 KGHSH and CDR2 LQKENI. The CDR3 bases are TGTGCCAGCTCCTTGAATTCCCTTGGGGAGACCCAGTACTTC. Its translation is CASSLNSLGETQYF. The entire variable domain, with the rest obtained from reference TRBV18 and TRBJ2-5, is as follows: NAGVMQNPRHLVRRRGQEARLRCSPMKGHSHVYWYRQLPEEGLKFMVYLQKENIIDESGMPKERFSAEFPKEGPSILRIQQVVRGDSAAYFCASSLNSLGETQYFGPGTRLLVL.

The chain has TRBV12-3 or TRBV12-4 and TRBJ1-1, with D perhaps TRBD1 (6 bases). V shed 4 bases and J shed 8 bases, with 8 bases lying between them. This CDR3 comprises 11 residues. CDR3 coding DNA: TGTGCCAGCAGTTCCGACAGGGAAGCTTTCTTT. This translates into CASSSDREAFF.

For this clone: Other DNA sequences in this sample translate to the same CDR3. The J gene is TRBJ2-1, the V gene TRBV9; D may correspond to TRBD1 or TRBD2 (5 bases each). The CDR3 contains 14 residues. Trimming took off 2 bases at V and 0 bases at J, with 6 bases between the two ends. The germline V gene encodes CDR1 SGDLS and CDR2 YYNGEE. This chain's CDR3 is CASSVGTSYNEQFF. The CDR3 DNA is TGTGCCAGCAGCGTGGGGACCTCCTACAATGAGCAGTTCTTC.

This clone was recorded once. The rearrangement joins TRBV10-3 to TRBJ1-2; perhaps TRBD1 as D (6 bases). Per the germline V gene, CDR1 is ENHRY and CDR2 is SYGVKD. The V end lost 3 bases, the J end lost 7 bases, and 18 bases lay between the germline ends. The CDR3 is 15 residues long. The CDR3 coding sequence is TGTGCCATCAGTGATAACCAACGGGGGGCAGGTGGCTACACCTTC. Translation gives CAISDNQRGAGGYTF.

This chain connects TRBV21-1 to TRBJ1-5. TRBV21-1 counts as a pseudogene. There are 20 residues in the CDR3. This chain's CDR3 is CASSKARSGTALYSNQPQHF. The CDR3 DNA reads TGTGCCAGCAGCAAAGCGCGGTCAGGAACGGCCCTATATAGCAATCAGCCCCAGCATTTT.

This rearrangement joins TRBV18 to TRBJ2-3; TRBD2 might be the D (5 bases). V was clipped by 3 bases and J by 2 bases, with 18 bases between them. Germline CDR1 KGHSH, CDR2 LQKENI. The CDR3 length is 17 residues. Here the CDR3 DNA reads TGTGCCAGCTCACCGGGCCTAGCTTTCGTCGCCACAGATACGCAGTATTTT. Protein product: CASSPGLAFVATDTQYF.

The chain recombines TRBV25-1 with TRBJ1-4, with 8 nucleotides matching TRBD1. The CDR3 has 16 residues. After removal of 2 bases from V and 7 bases from J, the junction contained 9 bases not matched to a gene. Looked up from germline, CDR1 is MGHDK and CDR2 is SYGVNS. DNA for the CDR3: TGTGCCAGCAGTGAAGGCGGAGGACAGGGCGGTGAAAAACTGTTTTTT. It codes for CASSEGGGQGGEKLFF.

V and J are TRBV4-1 and TRBJ2-7; D is ambiguous. The germline CDR1 and CDR2 sequences are MGHRA and YSYEKL. This CDR3 has 14 amino acids. Trimming shortened V by 0 bases and J by 3 bases, and 9 bases separated the two germline ends. DNA of the CDR3: TGCGCCAGCAGCCAAGATCCGAGAGACTACGAGCAGTACTTC. Translation gives CASSQDPRDYEQYF.

J is TRBJ1-3 and V is TRBV5-4; no reliable D call. Germline CDR1 SGHNT, CDR2 YYREEE (reference sequence). With 2 bases removed from V and 0 bases from J, the gap between germline ends came to 12 bases. This CDR3 region has 16 residues. The CDR3 DNA reads as TGTGCCAGCAGCTTTGGCAGAGCCAGCTCTGGAAACACCATATATTTT. Translating it yields CASSFGRASSGNTIYF.

Here the CDR3 reads CASSYGAGTVARGWFF. Here the CDR3 DNA reads TGTGCCAGCAGTTACGGTGCGGGTACCGTCGCCAGGGGGTGGTTCTTC. The chain employs TRBV6-2 or TRBV6-3 and TRBJ2-1; 7 bases are shared with TRBD1. V was clipped by 2 bases and J by 15 bases; unmatched bases: 19. This CDR3 is built from 16 residues. Germline CDR1 MNHEY, CDR2 SVGEGT.

The chain is built from TRBV6-5 and TRBJ1-1; D may be TRBD1 (5 bases). CDR1 is MNHEY and CDR2 is SVGAGI in the germline V gene. The CDR3 runs 12 residues. The V gene lost 6 bases and the J gene lost 11 bases, with 16 bases spanning the gap. The chain's CDR3 is CASSHGSEGAFF. The CDR3 DNA is TGTGCCAGCAGCCACGGGTCCGAGGGGGCTTTCTTT.

V is TRBV11-3 and J is TRBJ1-2; possible D gene TRBD1, 5 bases. Germline assignment: CDR1 SGHNT and CDR2 YENEEA. The V gene lost 0 bases and the J gene lost 4 bases, with 24 bases spanning the gap. The CDR3 runs 19 residues. As DNA, the CDR3 is TGTGCCAGCAGCTTAGATGGGCCCCTTTCGGGACGGGAATCCTATGGCTACACCTTC. This gives the protein CASSLDGPLSGRESYGYTF.

This sequence joins TRBV5-1 and TRBJ2-3; perhaps TRBD1 as D (5 bases). This CDR3 is 14 amino acids long. V was trimmed by 0 bases and J by 2 bases, leaving 7 bases between them. Germline-derived CDR1 and CDR2 are SGHRS and YFSETQ. Here the CDR3 DNA reads TGCGCCAGCAGCTTGGAGGGGTTCACAGATACGCAGTATTTT. This gives the protein CASSLEGFTDTQYF.

The V and J genes are TRBV14 and TRBJ2-1; 7 bases are shared with TRBD1. From germline, CDR1 is SGHDN and CDR2 FVKESK. The J segment lost 9 bases and the V segment lost 5 bases, leaving 10 bases of the junction unmatched. The CDR3 extends over 14 amino acids. CDR3 region: CASSRGLPSSEQFF. Here the CDR3 DNA reads TGTGCCAGCAGCAGGGGGCTTCCCTCTAGTGAGCAGTTCTTC.

J is TRBJ1-5 and V is TRBV21-1; TRBD1 is the table's D call, not checked against the DNA. TRBV21-1 is designated a pseudogene. The CDR3 sequence is 18 residues long. The CDR3 protein is CASSKGTDRVVDNQPQHF. The CDR3 DNA is TGTGCCAGCAGCAAGGGGACGGACAGGGTAGTGGATAATCAGCCCCAGCATTTT.

V usage is TRBV1 and J usage is TRBJ1-4; TRBD1, the table's D call, lacks a check against the DNA. TRBV1 represents a pseudogene. CDR3 length: 17 residues. The CDR3 sequence is CTSSRPEEGGVGEKLFF. Written as DNA, the CDR3 is TGCACCAGCAGCCGACCCGAGGAAGGGGGCGTAGGTGAAAAACTGTTTTTT.

The chain combines TRBV19 with TRBJ2-1, with 9 positions matching TRBD2. V shed 2 bases and J 9 bases; nucleotides not matched to a gene: 2. The CDR3 sequence is 13 residues long. Germline CDR1 LNHDA, CDR2 SQIVND (reference sequence). For the CDR3, the DNA is TGTGCCAGTAGTATAACGCGGGGGGGTGAGCAGTTCTTC. Amino acid sequence: CASSITRGGEQFF.

The gene calls are TRBV7-2 and TRBJ2-2; TRBD1 matches 10 bases. Germline-derived CDR1 and CDR2 are SGHTA and FQGNSA. The CDR3 spans 16 residues. V was pared by 2 bases and J by 7 bases, with 7 bases of the junction left unmatched. DNA for the CDR3: TGTGCCAGCAGCTTACGGGGACAGGGGATGGGCGGGGAGCTGTTTTTT. It yields the protein CASSLRGQGMGGELFF. Looking up the rest from reference TRBV7-2 and TRBJ2-2 gives the full variable domain: GAGVSQSPSNKVTEKGKDVELRCDPISGHTALYWYRQSLGQGLEFLIYFQGNSAPDKSGLPSDRFSAERTGGSVSTLTIQRTQQEDSAVYLCASSLRGQGMGGELFFGEGSRLTVL.

The rearrangement joins TRBV7-9 to TRBJ2-5; no clear D gene. V was clipped by 2 bases and J by 5 bases, with 21 bases between them. In germline, CDR1 is SEHNR, CDR2 FQNEAQ (reference sequence). CDR3 length: 17 residues. The CDR3 DNA reads TGTGCCAGCAGCTTACTGGGTTCCGGACCCCTGGGGGAGACCCAGTACTTC. This encodes CASSLLGSGPLGETQYF.

This chain uses TRBV3-1 (or the pseudogene TRBV3-2) with TRBJ1-1; D is unclear. Trimming took off 4 bases at V and 4 bases at J, with 16 bases between the two ends. Germline V lookup: CDR1 LGHDT, CDR2 YNNKEL (reference sequence). The CDR3 contains 15 residues. The CDR3 loop is CASSLQIYRTTEAFF. Written as DNA, the CDR3 is TGTGCCAGCAGCCTCCAAATATACAGAACCACTGAAGCTTTCTTT.

Comment on this clone: The same CDR3 can be traced to other DNA sequences in this sample. This chain links TRBV6-5 with TRBJ2-3; D unclear. The CDR3 consists of 14 residues. Germline V gives CDR1 MNHEY, CDR2 SVGAGI. Deletions cut 0 bases from V and 1 base from J, with 5 bases between. The CDR3 DNA sequence: TGTGCCAGCAGTTACTCCACGGGCACAGATACGCAGTATTTT. Its translation: CASSYSTGTDTQYF.

The CDR3 bases are TGTGCCAGCAGTTACGGACAGGGGAGGATGAACACTGAAGCTTTCTTT. This translates into CASSYGQGRMNTEAFF. V gene TRBV6-6 combines with J gene TRBJ1-1, with 9 positions matching TRBD1. Germline V gene sequence: CDR1 MNHNY, CDR2 SVGAGI (reference sequence). V trimming: 2 bases; J trimming: 0 bases; junction bases outside the gene matches: 4. This CDR3 comprises 16 residues.

The chain links TRBV5-8 to TRBJ2-1; the match to TRBD2 covers 10 bases. Germline V gene data show CDR1 as SGHTS and CDR2 as YDEGEE. V lost 3 bases to trimming and J lost 6 bases; unmatched junction nucleotides: 6. This CDR3 spans 15 amino acids. The chain's CDR3 is CASSWRLAGVNEQFF. For the CDR3, the DNA is TGTGCCAGCAGCTGGCGGCTAGCGGGAGTCAATGAGCAGTTCTTC.

The chain links TRBV7-2 to TRBJ2-7; D unclear. CDR1 and CDR2 (germline): SGHTA, FQGNSA. The CDR3 loop spans 16 amino acids. Trimming stripped 4 bases from V and 1 base from J, with 17 bases between. The CDR3 nucleotides read TGTGCCAGCAGCTCCGAGCGCTGGGTCCCGTCCTACGAGCAGTACTTC. Protein: CASSSERWVPSYEQYF.

This CDR3 is CASSLWGASGFQETQYF. CDR3 bases: TGTGCCAGCAGTTTATGGGGGGCTAGCGGGTTCCAAGAGACCCAGTACTTC. The V gene is TRBV27, the J gene TRBJ2-5; 8 bases are shared with TRBD2. With V trimmed by 1 base and J by 1 base, 8 bases remained unmatched. This CDR3 is built from 17 residues. Germline V CDR1 and CDR2: MNHEY, SMNVEV (reference sequence).

The rearrangement uses TRBV6-5 and TRBJ2-1; D unclear. Germline V lookup: CDR1 MNHEY, CDR2 SVGAGI. This CDR3 region has 14 residues. The V end was cut by 8 bases, the J end by 0 bases, with 11 bases between. CDR3 region: CASWGSSSYNEQFF. CDR3 sequence (DNA): TGTGCCAGCTGGGGTTCGAGCTCCTACAATGAGCAGTTCTTC.

The chain carries TRBV2 and TRBJ1-1; D not resolved. Trimming stripped 7 bases from V and 6 bases from J, with 15 bases between. The CDR3 runs 13 residues. The germline gives CDR1 SNHLY, CDR2 FYNNEI. CDR3 nucleotides: TGTGCCAGCACGAGCGTTTGGCAATCTGAAGCTTTCTTT. It encodes CASTSVWQSEAFF.